This T cell receptor (beta chain) is from a study of T cell repertoires in ileal Crohn's disease. Across the whole study: Median disease duration was nearly eight years; 35% smoked at surgery. Operated complications were stricturing disease (approximately 60%) and penetrating disease (about 39%).

On this clone: Its antigen remains unknown.

The study, taken as a whole, reports: Active smokers at surgery had more clonal expansions than non-smokers.

The ends were cut back, 5 bases at V and 5 bases at J, with 22 bases in the middle. The CDR3 sequence is 16 residues long. Looked up from germline, CDR1 is SGHRS and CDR2 is YFSETQ. Method: immunoSEQ multiplex PCR; TCRdb's copy keeps in-frame clones and lacks some. The sample consists of 16,000 or so clones, approximately 80% of them appearing once. The TCR was taken from an adult with Crohn's disease. The sequenced sample consisted of ileal tissue. The chain uses TRBV5-1 and TRBJ1-1; tentative D call: TRBD1 (6 bases). DNA of the CDR3: TGCGCCAGCAGTCCACAGGGAGGGTCCACCGGTACTGAAGCTTTCTTT. This gives the protein CASSPQGGSTGTEAFF.